The T cell receptor beta chain described here comes from a study of blood T cell repertoires in COVID-19. Whole-study context: The samples span acute and convalescent COVID-19 from the United States, Italy and Spain. In each case, the material was cDNA or gDNA derived from T cells, B-cell-depleted T cells, or PBMCs.

As processed by the authors: The authors estimated nucleated cell counts from reference gene primer amplification. TCRdb's copy holds only in-frame clones and misses some; the assay was immunoSEQ multiplex PCR. V, J and clone size derive from that table, while D and trimming were established from the DNA sequence. The repertoire holds fewer than 120,000 clones, with more than 70% as singletons. This clone came up once. Losses at the gene ends were 7 bases for V and 0 bases for J; bases not matched to a gene: 2. Germline V gene sequence: CDR1 SGHRS, CDR2 YFSETQ. The CDR3 has 13 amino acids. The sequence derives from a woman aged 50 to 60 with acute or convalescent COVID-19. This chain links TRBV5-1 with TRBJ2-7; 9 bases are a match to TRBD1. The specimen sequenced was peripheral blood. Written as DNA, the CDR3 is TGCGCCAGCGGGACAGGGCCCTCCTACGAGCAGTACTTC. Its translation is CASGTGPSYEQYF.